Listed below are T cell receptor beta chains from one sample, sequenced in a study of shared clonotypes between healthy human individuals. Data came from immunoSEQ multiplex PCR; TCRdb stores just in-frame clones and leaves some out. The table lists about 660,000 clones, less than 85% of them singletons. The sample taken for sequencing was memory CD4+ T cells sorted from blood. These TCRs come from a woman aged 25 to 39 in good health. CDR3s include the opening cysteine and the closing phenylalanine or tryptophan. D genes are given only for firm matches.

-	TRBV28	TRBJ2-7	CASTTGNPRGGEQYF	TGTGCCAGCACCACAGGTAACCCTCGGGGCGGCGAGCAGTACTTC
TRBD2	TRBV6-6	TRBJ2-7	CASSPTSGSYEQYF	TGTGCCAGCAGCCCGACTAGCGGAAGCTACGAGCAGTACTTC
-	TRBV7-9	TRBJ2-1	CASSRDPSYNEQFF	TGTGCCAGCAGCAGGGATCCCTCCTACAATGAGCAGTTCTTC
TRBD1	TRBV7-9	TRBJ1-2	CASSLQTGSGYTF	TGTGCCAGCAGCCTTCAGACAGGGTCTGGCTACACCTTC
-	TRBV30	TRBJ2-5	CAWSGHYDVPGETQYF	TGTGCCTGGAGTGGACATTATGATGTTCCGGGAGAGACCCAGTACTTC
-	TRBV6-5	TRBJ2-2	CASSYSFTENTGELFF	TGTGCCAGCAGTTACTCGTTTACGGAGAACACCGGGGAGCTGTTTTTT
-	TRBV28	TRBJ1-2	CASSLEGGRRDGYTF	TGTGCCAGCAGTTTAGAGGGAGGTCGTCGTGATGGCTACACCTTC
-	TRBV7-8	TRBJ2-7	CASSLEGLAYEQYF	TGTGCCAGCAGCTTAGAGGGCCTCGCCTACGAGCAGTACTTC
TRBD1	TRBV11-3	TRBJ2-6	CASSLGAGGPGANVLTF	TGTGCCAGCAGCTTAGGGGCAGGGGGCCCCGGGGCCAACGTCCTGACTTTC
-	TRBV6-1	TRBJ2-5	CASSGLGETQYF	TGTGCCAGCTCTGGGCTTGGAGAGACCCAGTACTTC
-	TRBV11-2	TRBJ1-1	CASSIPGPQAFF	TGTGCCAGCAGTATACCCGGGCCGCAAGCTTTCTTT
-	TRBV28	TRBJ2-7	CASSLGGFYEQYF	TGTGCCAGCAGTCTAGGTGGTTTCTACGAGCAGTACTTC
TRBD2	TRBV28	TRBJ2-7	CASSDPGTSGSYVQYF	TGTGCCAGCTCGGACCCGGGGACTAGCGGAAGCTACGTGCAGTACTTC
-	TRBV6-1	TRBJ2-7	CASTPGPNSGYEQYF	TGTGCCAGCACCCCGGGGCCGAATTCGGGCTACGAGCAGTACTTC
-	TRBV29-1	TRBJ2-1	CSVDQMGNEQFF	TGCAGCGTTGATCAAATGGGCAATGAGCAGTTCTTC
-	TRBV19	TRBJ1-1	CASTAWGNTEAFF	TGTGCCAGTACCGCCTGGGGGAACACTGAAGCTTTCTTT
-	TRBV7-2	TRBJ2-3	CASSKDLARRTDTQYF	TGTGCCAGCAGCAAGGATCTGGCCAGGCGGACAGATACGCAGTATTTT
-	TRBV7-9	TRBJ1-3	CASSQEGHGNTIYF	TGTGCCAGCAGCCAAGAGGGCCACGGAAACACCATATATTTT
-	TRBV25-1	TRBJ2-5	CASSEAGVDSQETQYF	TGTGCCAGCAGTGAAGCGGGGGTGGACAGCCAAGAGACCCAGTACTTC
-	TRBV7-8	TRBJ2-7	CASSRQGSYEQYF	TGTGCCAGCAGCCGCCAGGGGTCCTACGAGCAGTACTTC
-	TRBV30	TRBJ2-1	CARGTYNEQFF	TGTGCTCGGGGGACCTACAATGAGCAGTTCTTC
-	TRBV28	TRBJ2-6	CASSPYTGANVLTF	TGTGCCAGCAGTCCTTATACTGGGGCCAACGTCCTGACTTTC
TRBD2	TRBV2	TRBJ2-2	CASSDLGTMNTGELFF	TGTGCCAGCAGTGATTTAGGGACTATGAACACCGGGGAGCTGTTTTTT
-	TRBV19	TRBJ2-5	CASRERWGETQYF	TGTGCCAGTAGGGAACGCTGGGGAGAGACCCAGTACTTC
TRBD1	TRBV27	TRBJ2-1	CASSPQQGFEQFF	TGTGCCAGCAGTCCCCAACAGGGGTTTGAGCAGTTCTTC
-	TRBV11-2	TRBJ1-1	CASSLGVKGEWTVSEAFF	TGTGCCAGCAGCTTAGGGGTAAAAGGGGAATGGACAGTCTCTGAAGCTTTCTTT
-	TRBV2	TRBJ2-3	CASSERSRQITDTQYF	TGTGCCAGCAGTGAACGTTCCCGACAGATCACAGATACGCAGTATTTT
TRBD2	TRBV28	TRBJ2-1	CASSPLGLAGANEQFF	TGTGCCAGCAGTCCCTTAGGACTAGCGGGAGCCAATGAGCAGTTCTTC
-	TRBV11-2	TRBJ2-5	CASSRGRGREETQYF	TGTGCCAGCAGCCGGGGGAGGGGGCGCGAAGAGACCCAGTACTTC
-	TRBV9	TRBJ2-7	CASGRDGQHSYEQYF	TGTGCCAGCGGTCGGGACGGACAACACTCCTACGAGCAGTACTTC